This record concerns one T cell receptor beta chain sequence. The CDR3 is 14 amino acids. Trimming took 7 bases from V and 5 from J; bases not matched to a gene: 8. Germline V gene sequence: CDR1 SGHAT, CDR2 FQNNGV. These data originate in a study of tumor-infiltrating lymphocytes in glioblastoma multiforme. TCR beta libraries were built from RNA through three nested multiplex PCR rounds using modified ARM-PCR. TCRB-specific cDNA synthesis used 0.5 to 0.65 ug of total RNA. MiXCR, run by TCRdb on the multiplex PCR reads, gives a single entry per CDR3 protein. The sample consists of about 10,000 distinct CDR3 sequences, 66% of them appearing once.

Sequencing was done on a sample of brain tumor tissue. The chain carries TRBV11-2 and TRBJ2-3; TRBD2 matches 8 bases. The TCR was taken from a male donor with glioblastoma. The CDR3 loop is CASNTLAGEDTQYF. CDR3 DNA: TGTGCCAGCAATACTCTAGCGGGTGAAGATACGCAGTATTTT.